The 14 T cell receptor beta chains given below trace back to one sample, sequenced in a study of blood T cells in healthy people across ages. Through a sample-barcoded 5' primer and a J-beta primer mix, a second PCR was run for roughly 7 to 12 cycles. TCRdb fed the 5' RACE reads into MiXCR, producing one record per CDR3 protein. The sample contains approximately 1.5 million distinct CDR3 sequences, roughly 30% of which appear only once. Sample: blood. Source of these receptors: a woman aged 25 to 39 in good health.

The chain uses TRBV27 and TRBJ1-1, with D uncertain. The V end was cut by 4 bases, the J end by 3 bases, with 9 bases between. CDR1 and CDR2 (germline): MNHEY, SMNVEV (reference sequence). This CDR3 is 13 amino acids long. The CDR3 sequence is CASSSFRDTEAFF. DNA for the CDR3: TGTGCCAGCAGTTCTTTCCGGGACACTGAAGCTTTCTTT.

The chain links TRBV7-9 to TRBJ1-2; possibly TRBD1 for D (5 bases). Germline CDR1 and CDR2: SEHNR and FQNEAQ (reference sequence). This CDR3 comprises 14 residues. Between the trimmed V and J ends, which lost 4 bases and 9 bases, there was a span of 18 bases. The CDR3: CASSSTGEPLRYTF. For the CDR3, the DNA is TGTGCCAGCAGCTCAACGGGGGAGCCGCTCCGCTACACCTTC.

The chain links TRBV12-5 to TRBJ2-3, with 10 positions matching TRBD2. V lost 3 bases to trimming and J lost 7 bases; unmatched junction nucleotides: 22. This CDR3 is 20 amino acids long. Germline V gene lookup returns CDR1 LGHNT and CDR2 FRNRAP. CDR3 coding DNA: TGTGCTAGTGGTTTCCAAACAGGGACTAGCGACCCTAAAGGGACCCATACGCAGTATTTT. Its protein is CASGFQTGTSDPKGTHTQYF.

The rearrangement uses TRBV18 and TRBJ2-7; 9 nucleotides match TRBD1. The V segment lost 1 base and the J segment 3 bases; nucleotides outside the gene matches: 4. Germline lookup yields CDR1 KGHSH and CDR2 LQKENI. The CDR3 contains 15 residues. The CDR3 reads CASSPRTGVFYEQYF. The CDR3 DNA reads TGTGCCAGCTCACCACGGACAGGGGTGTTCTACGAGCAGTACTTC. Together with reference TRBV18 and TRBJ2-7, the CDR3 gives the full variable domain: NAGVMQNPRHLVRRRGQEARLRCSPMKGHSHVYWYRQLPEEGLKFMVYLQKENIIDESGMPKERFSAEFPKEGPSILRIQQVVRGDSAAYFCASSPRTGVFYEQYFGPGTRLTVT.

This clonotype turned up a few times. V usage is TRBV27 and J usage is TRBJ2-6; D gene unclear. Trimming took 4 bases from V and 0 from J, leaving 10 bases between them. From germline, CDR1 is MNHEY and CDR2 SMNVEV (reference sequence). This CDR3 comprises 16 residues. The CDR3 DNA follows: TGTGCCAGCAGTTCTGTTGAGAACTCTGGGGCCAACGTCCTGACTTTC. This encodes CASSSVENSGANVLTF.

This clonotype was counted between two and nine times. CDR3: CASSLGSRSSYEQYF. CDR3 nucleotides: TGTGCCAGCAGCCTTGGGTCCAGAAGCTCCTACGAGCAGTACTTC. The gene calls are TRBV12-3 or TRBV12-4 and TRBJ2-7, with D hard to call. Trimming stripped 6 bases from V and 0 bases from J, with 15 bases between. The CDR3 has 15 residues.

The chain combines TRBV7-6 with TRBJ1-4; D gene ambiguous. CDR1 and CDR2 from the germline V gene are SGHVS and FNYEAQ. CDR3 length equals 16 residues. The V end lost 0 bases, the J end lost 8 bases, and 16 bases lay between the germline ends. CDR3 nucleotides: TGTGCCAGCAGCTTAGCGATTGGAGACACCGGAGAAAAACTGTTTTTT. The encoded protein is CASSLAIGDTGEKLFF.

This clonotype was observed many times. The rearrangement uses TRBV7-8 and TRBJ1-2; the D gene is possibly TRBD1 (6 bases). CDR1 is SGHVS, CDR2 FQNEAQ, per germline. The CDR3 is 18 residues long. Deletions cut 4 bases from V and 7 bases from J, with 28 bases between. CDR3 loop: CASSWSTGAEEPIFGYTF. The CDR3 DNA reads TGTGCCAGCAGCTGGAGCACGGGGGCCGAGGAACCCATCTTTGGCTACACCTTC.

The V call is TRBV29-1, the J call TRBJ2-7; 9 bases are a match to TRBD1. The germline V gene has CDR1 SQVTM and CDR2 ANQGSEA. V gave up 4 bases and J gave up 5 bases; unmatched junction bases: 18. The CDR3 runs 17 residues. CDR3 sequence: CSVVPQGANLGPNEQYF. The CDR3 nucleotides are TGCAGCGTTGTTCCACAGGGGGCTAATCTGGGGCCGAACGAGCAGTACTTC.

This clonotype was counted a few times. The J gene is TRBJ2-1, the V gene TRBV20-1; the D gene is possibly TRBD2 (6 bases). Germline values: CDR1 DFQATT, CDR2 SNEGSKA (reference sequence). With 5 bases removed from V and 6 bases from J, the gap between germline ends came to 17 bases. The CDR3 sequence is 14 residues long. The CDR3 here is CSAPPPGVANEQFF. CDR3 DNA sequence: TGCAGTGCTCCACCACCGGGGGTTGCCAATGAGCAGTTCTTC.

This clonotype was counted between two and nine times. The chain uses TRBV7-8 and TRBJ2-5; 8 bases line up with TRBD2. V trimming: 11 bases; J trimming: 5 bases; junction bases outside the gene matches: 4. The CDR3 is 11 amino acids. Germline lookup yields CDR1 SGHVS and CDR2 FQNEAQ. Here the CDR3 reads CAAGGGETQYF. In DNA form, the CDR3 reads TGTGCCGCGGGGGGTGGGGAGACCCAGTACTTC. Combining the CDR3 with reference TRBV7-8 and TRBJ2-5 gives the whole variable domain GAGVSQSPRYKVAKRGQDVALRCDPISGHVSLFWYQQALGQGPEFLTYFQNEAQLDKSGLPSDRFFAERPEGSVSTLKIQRTQQEDSAVYLCAAGGGETQYFGPGTRLLVL.

This clonotype was seen more than once but under ten times. The chain carries TRBV7-2 and TRBJ2-3, with TRBD2 matching over 12 bases. V dropped 4 bases and J dropped 0; count of bases not matched to a gene: 14. This CDR3 has 20 amino acids. Germline CDR1 reads SGHTA; CDR2 reads FQGNSA. This CDR3 reads CASSSRTSGDSFFSTDTQYF. CDR3 DNA: TGTGCCAGCAGCTCACGGACTAGCGGGGACTCCTTTTTTAGCACAGATACGCAGTATTTT.

The chain has TRBV7-2 and TRBJ2-6, with D tentatively TRBD2 (7 bases). This CDR3 has 16 residues. The V gene lost 3 bases and the J gene lost 0 bases, with 9 bases spanning the gap. CDR1 and CDR2 (germline): SGHTA, FQGNSA. CDR3 region: CASSFRGASGANVLTF. The CDR3 DNA reads TGTGCCAGCAGCTTTCGGGGGGCCTCTGGGGCCAACGTCCTGACTTTC.

Only a few counts were recorded for this clonotype. The rearrangement joins TRBV5-1 to TRBJ1-1; D is perhaps TRBD1 (6 bases). The CDR3 spans 15 residues. V was shortened by 0 bases and J by 4 bases, with 13 bases between the two germline ends. Germline lookup yields CDR1 SGHRS and CDR2 YFSETQ. The CDR3 nucleotides are TGCGCCAGCAGCTTGGCCGGTCTAGGGGGCACTGAAGCTTTCTTT. Residues: CASSLAGLGGTEAFF.